The 2 T cell receptor beta chains presented below share a single source sample, sequenced in a study of blood T cell repertoires in COVID-19. Some clones are missing from TCRdb's copy, which holds only in-frame ones; the method was immunoSEQ multiplex PCR. Here the sample spans 130,000 or so clones, over 75% being singletons. Sample: peripheral blood. These receptors all stem from a man between 60 and 75 years old with acute or convalescent COVID-19.

The chain uses TRBV27 and TRBJ2-1, with 7 bases lining up with TRBD1. The CDR3 runs 14 residues. Germline V gene lookup returns CDR1 MNHEY and CDR2 SMNVEV (reference sequence). V lost 7 bases and J lost 5; bases outside the gene matches: 8. CDR3 residues: CASITTGSDNEQFF. The CDR3 nucleotides are TGTGCCAGCATCACGACAGGGTCGGACAATGAGCAGTTCTTC.

This clone was counted between two and nine times. The chain is built from TRBV2 and TRBJ2-1, with D tentatively TRBD2 (5 bases). This CDR3 spans 16 amino acids. Germline CDR1 reads SNHLY; CDR2 reads FYNNEI. Trimming took 0 bases from V and 3 from J, leaving 12 bases between them. The CDR3 loop reads CASSEAGRAFYNEQFF. In DNA, the CDR3 is TGTGCCAGCAGTGAAGCTGGGCGGGCCTTCTACAATGAGCAGTTCTTC. The complete variable domain, with remaining parts taken from reference TRBV2 and TRBJ2-1, reads EPEVTQTPSHQVTQMGQEVILRCVPISNHLYFYWYRQILGQKVEFLVSFYNNEISEKSEIFDDQFSVERPDGSNFTLKIRSTKLEDSAMYFCASSEAGRAFYNEQFFGPGTRLTVL.